This T cell receptor gamma chain was observed in a study of Vδ1+ human thymocytes. Trimming took 0 bases from V and 2 from J; bases not matched to a gene: 10. CDR3 length: 16 amino acids. Germline lookup yields CDR1 EGSNGY and CDR2 YDSYNSKV. Findings and limits, study-wide: Thymic TRG and TRD repertoires appeared highly polyclonal, with Gaussian CDR3 length distributions. About 20% of thymic delta-chain sequences were Vdelta2, with few Vdelta3, unlike blood Vdelta1+ controls.

For this clone: The target antigen is unknown.

RNA was extracted from the cells and then reverse transcribed. Multiplex PCR used pooled V-gene forward primers and a constant-region reverse primer to amplify CDR3s. TCRdb re-called the multiplex PCR reads using CATT. The sample lists 20,000 to 25,000 gamma-chain clones; roughly 13% were seen once. After alphabeta T cell depletion, CD3+ Vdelta1+ Vdelta2- thymocytes were sorted. The chain combines TRGV2 with TRGJ1 or TRGJ2. This TCR came from a child under two years old who had congenital heart surgery. The sample consisted of Vdelta1+ gamma-delta thymocytes from the thymus. Subset meaning: FACS-sorted CD3+ TCRalphabeta- TCRVdelta1+ TCRVdelta2- thymocytes. The CDR3 sequence is CATWDGQGPDYYKKLF. CDR3 coding DNA: TGTGCCACCTGGGACGGGCAGGGTCCGGATTATTATAAGAAACTCTTT.